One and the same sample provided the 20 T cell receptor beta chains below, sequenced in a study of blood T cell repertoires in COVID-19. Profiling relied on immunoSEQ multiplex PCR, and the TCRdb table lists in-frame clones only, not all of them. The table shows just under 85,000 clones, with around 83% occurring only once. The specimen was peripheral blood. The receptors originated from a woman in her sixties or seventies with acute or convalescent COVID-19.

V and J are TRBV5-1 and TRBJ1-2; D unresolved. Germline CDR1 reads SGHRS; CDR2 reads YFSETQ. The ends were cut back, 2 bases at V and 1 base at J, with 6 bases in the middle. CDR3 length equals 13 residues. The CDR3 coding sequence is TGCGCCAGCAGCTTTGAGAATAACTATGGCTACACCTTC. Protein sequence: CASSFENNYGYTF.

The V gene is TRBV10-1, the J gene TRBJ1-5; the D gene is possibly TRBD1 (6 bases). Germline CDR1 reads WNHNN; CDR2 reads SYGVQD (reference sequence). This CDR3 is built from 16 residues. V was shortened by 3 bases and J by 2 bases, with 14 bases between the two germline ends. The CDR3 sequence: CASSDRTVRGNQPQHF. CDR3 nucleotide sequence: TGCGCCAGCAGTGACCGGACAGTCCGAGGCAATCAGCCCCAGCATTTT.

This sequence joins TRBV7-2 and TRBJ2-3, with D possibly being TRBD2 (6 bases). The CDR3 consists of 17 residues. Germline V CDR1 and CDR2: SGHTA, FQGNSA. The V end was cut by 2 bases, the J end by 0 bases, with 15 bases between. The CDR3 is CASSLPVGDSSTDTQYF. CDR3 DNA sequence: TGTGCCAGCAGCTTACCAGTAGGGGACTCGAGCACAGATACGCAGTATTTT.

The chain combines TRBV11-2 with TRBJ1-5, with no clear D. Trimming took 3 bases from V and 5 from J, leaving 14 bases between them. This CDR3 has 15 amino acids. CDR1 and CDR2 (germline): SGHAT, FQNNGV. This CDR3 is CASSFGLANHQPQHF. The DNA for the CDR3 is TGTGCCAGCAGCTTTGGGTTAGCAAATCATCAGCCCCAGCATTTT.

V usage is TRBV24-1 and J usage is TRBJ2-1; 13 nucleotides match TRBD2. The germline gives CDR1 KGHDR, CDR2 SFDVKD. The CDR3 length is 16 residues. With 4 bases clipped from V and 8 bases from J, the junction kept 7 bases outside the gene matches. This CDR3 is CATSDPGLAGIDEQFF. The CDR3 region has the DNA TGTGCCACCAGTGACCCGGGACTAGCGGGAATCGATGAGCAGTTCTTC.

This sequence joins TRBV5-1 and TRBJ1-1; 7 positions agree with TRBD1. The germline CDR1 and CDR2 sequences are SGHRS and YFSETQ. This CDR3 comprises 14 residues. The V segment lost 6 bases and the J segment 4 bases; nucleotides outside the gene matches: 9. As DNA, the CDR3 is TGCGCCAGCAACCGGGGGACAGTCATCACTGAAGCTTTCTTT. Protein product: CASNRGTVITEAFF.

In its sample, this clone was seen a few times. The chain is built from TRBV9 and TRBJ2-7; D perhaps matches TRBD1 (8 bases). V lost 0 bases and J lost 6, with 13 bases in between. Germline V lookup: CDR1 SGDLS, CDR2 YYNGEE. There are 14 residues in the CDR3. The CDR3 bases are TGTGCCAGCAGCGTAGGAACAGGGGGGGTCGAGCAGTACTTC. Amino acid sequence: CASSVGTGGVEQYF.

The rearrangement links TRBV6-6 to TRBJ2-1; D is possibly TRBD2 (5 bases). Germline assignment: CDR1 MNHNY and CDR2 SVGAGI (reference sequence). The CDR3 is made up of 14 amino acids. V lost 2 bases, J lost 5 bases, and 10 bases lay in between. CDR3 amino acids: CASSYEGVHNEQFF. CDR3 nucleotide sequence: TGTGCCAGCAGTTACGAGGGCGTGCACAATGAGCAGTTCTTC.

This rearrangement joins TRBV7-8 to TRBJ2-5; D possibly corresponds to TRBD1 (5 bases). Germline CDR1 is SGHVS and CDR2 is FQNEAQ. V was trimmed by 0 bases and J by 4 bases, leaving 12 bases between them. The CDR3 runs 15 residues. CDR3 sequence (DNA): TGTGCCAGCAGCTTAGCCGACAGCCGGGTAGAGACCCAGTACTTC. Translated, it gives CASSLADSRVETQYF.

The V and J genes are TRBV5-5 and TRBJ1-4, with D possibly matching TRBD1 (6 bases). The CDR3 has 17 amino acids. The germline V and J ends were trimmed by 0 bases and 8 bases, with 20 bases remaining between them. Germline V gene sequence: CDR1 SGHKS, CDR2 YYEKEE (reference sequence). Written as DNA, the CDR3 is TGTGCCAGCAGCTTGGCCCCCAACAGGGTTGGAGGCGAAAAACTGTTTTTT. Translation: CASSLAPNRVGGEKLFF.

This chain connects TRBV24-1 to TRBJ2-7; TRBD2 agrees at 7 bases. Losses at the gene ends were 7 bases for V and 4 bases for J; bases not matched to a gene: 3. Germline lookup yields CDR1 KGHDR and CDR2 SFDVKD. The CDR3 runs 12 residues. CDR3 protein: CATSASGYEQYF. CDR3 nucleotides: TGTGCCACCAGCGCTAGCGGATACGAGCAGTACTTC.

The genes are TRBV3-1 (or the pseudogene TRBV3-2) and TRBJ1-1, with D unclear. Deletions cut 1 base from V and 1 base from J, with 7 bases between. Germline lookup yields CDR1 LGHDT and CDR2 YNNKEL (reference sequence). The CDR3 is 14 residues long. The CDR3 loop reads CASSQVEGNTEAFF. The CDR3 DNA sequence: TGTGCCAGCAGCCAAGTCGAGGGGAACACTGAAGCTTTCTTT.

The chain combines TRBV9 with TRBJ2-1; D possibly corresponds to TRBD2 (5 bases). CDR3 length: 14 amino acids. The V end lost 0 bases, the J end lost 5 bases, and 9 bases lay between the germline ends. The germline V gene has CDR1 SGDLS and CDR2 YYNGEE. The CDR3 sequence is CASSVVPSHNEQFF. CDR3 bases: TGTGCCAGCAGCGTAGTCCCTAGCCACAATGAGCAGTTCTTC.

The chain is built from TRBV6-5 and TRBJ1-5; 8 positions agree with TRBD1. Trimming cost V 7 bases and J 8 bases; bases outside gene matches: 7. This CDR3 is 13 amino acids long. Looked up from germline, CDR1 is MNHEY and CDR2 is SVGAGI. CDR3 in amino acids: CASTRPTGEPQHF. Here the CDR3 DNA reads TGTGCCAGCACGCGTCCGACAGGGGAGCCCCAGCATTTT.

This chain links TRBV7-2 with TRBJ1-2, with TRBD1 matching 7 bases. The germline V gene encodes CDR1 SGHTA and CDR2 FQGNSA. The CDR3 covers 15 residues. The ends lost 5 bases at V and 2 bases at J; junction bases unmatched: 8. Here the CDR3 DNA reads TGTGCCAGCAGCCCACTGACAGGGTCGAACTATGGCTACACCTTC. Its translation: CASSPLTGSNYGYTF.

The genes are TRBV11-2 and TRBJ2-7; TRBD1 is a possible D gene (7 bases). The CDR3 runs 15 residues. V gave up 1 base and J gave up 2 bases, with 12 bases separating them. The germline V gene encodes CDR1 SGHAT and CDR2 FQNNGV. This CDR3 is CASSLGGDRTYEQYF. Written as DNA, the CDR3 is TGTGCCAGCAGCTTAGGGGGGGACAGAACCTACGAGCAGTACTTC.

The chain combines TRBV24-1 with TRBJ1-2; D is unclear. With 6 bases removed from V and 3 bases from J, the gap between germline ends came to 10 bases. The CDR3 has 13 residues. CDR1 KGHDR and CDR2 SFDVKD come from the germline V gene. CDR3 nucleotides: TGTGCCACCAGTCGGACGGAGGACTATGGCTACACCTTC. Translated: CATSRTEDYGYTF.

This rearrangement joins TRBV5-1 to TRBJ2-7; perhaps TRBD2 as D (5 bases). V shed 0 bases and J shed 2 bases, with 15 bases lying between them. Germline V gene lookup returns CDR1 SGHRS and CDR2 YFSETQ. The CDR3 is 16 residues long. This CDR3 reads CASSLEPSGSTYEQYF. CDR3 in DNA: TGCGCCAGCAGCTTGGAGCCCTCGGGATCCACCTACGAGCAGTACTTC.

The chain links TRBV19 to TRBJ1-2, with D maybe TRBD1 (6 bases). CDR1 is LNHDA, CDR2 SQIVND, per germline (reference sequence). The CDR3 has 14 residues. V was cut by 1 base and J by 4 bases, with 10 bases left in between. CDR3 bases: TGTGCCAGTAGTATAGCACAGGGCCTCTATGGCTACACCTTC. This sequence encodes CASSIAQGLYGYTF.

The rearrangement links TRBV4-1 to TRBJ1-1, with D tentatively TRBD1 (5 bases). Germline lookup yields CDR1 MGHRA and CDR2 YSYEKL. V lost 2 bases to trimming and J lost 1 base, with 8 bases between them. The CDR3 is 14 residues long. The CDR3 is CASSQPDRNTEAFF. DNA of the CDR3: TGCGCCAGCAGCCAACCTGACAGGAACACTGAAGCTTTCTTT.